What follows are 23 T cell receptor beta chains derived from one specimen sequenced in a study of human T cells and chemical hapten exposure. TCRdb called the RACE reads again in MiXCR, with one record for every CDR3 protein. The top ten clones hold about 3% of a sample with approximately 75,000 distinct CDR3 sequences, roughly 8.5% of them seen once. Regarding time point: patch test 2, 6 weeks after DPC sensitization. This sample's treatment: therapeutic diphenylcyclopropenone sensitization with weekly scalp DPC. The material sequenced was whole blood, taken in connection with sensitization to the hapten diphenylcyclopropenone (DPC). These receptors originate from a woman aged 45-65 years with alopecia areata. Some clones in this sample may be carry-over from other donors' samples.

The rearrangement uses TRBV7-9 and TRBJ2-7; D is unclear. The CDR3 is 13 residues long. The germline gives CDR1 SEHNR, CDR2 FQNEAQ (reference sequence). V gave up 5 bases and J gave up 1 base, with 9 bases separating them. This CDR3 is CASSPDFSYEQYF. The CDR3 nucleotides read TGTGCCAGCAGCCCAGACTTTTCCTACGAGCAGTACTTC.

This clonotype was seen many times. The V and J genes are TRBV2 and TRBJ1-1; D not certain. V was trimmed by 8 bases and J by 1 base, leaving 8 bases between them. This CDR3 is built from 12 residues. Germline V gene lookup returns CDR1 SNHLY and CDR2 FYNNEI. CDR3 in DNA: TGTGCCAGCCGCCTTAAGAACACTGAAGCTTTCTTT. This translates into CASRLKNTEAFF. Filled out from reference TRBV2 and TRBJ1-1, the complete variable domain reads EPEVTQTPSHQVTQMGQEVILRCVPISNHLYFYWYRQILGQKVEFLVSFYNNEISEKSEIFDDQFSVERPDGSNFTLKIRSTKLEDSAMYFCASRLKNTEAFFGQGTRLTVV.

This clonotype has just a few counts. The rearrangement uses TRBV7-8 and TRBJ2-7; 10 bases align to TRBD1. In germline, CDR1 is SGHVS, CDR2 FQNEAQ. The length of the CDR3 is 17 residues. V shed 0 bases, J shed 3 bases, and the junction held 8 bases outside the gene matches. The CDR3 protein is CASSLAGQGFSFYEQYF. The CDR3 DNA is TGTGCCAGCAGCTTAGCGGGACAGGGGTTCTCGTTCTACGAGCAGTACTTC.

The J gene is TRBJ2-3, the V gene TRBV27, with 7 bases identical to TRBD2. Germline CDR1 is MNHEY and CDR2 is SMNVEV (reference sequence). Trimming took 8 bases from V and 6 from J; bases not matched to a gene: 14. CDR3 length: 15 residues. The CDR3 DNA reads as TGTGCCAGCCATCGACGGGGGAGGGCCAGTGATACGCAGTATTTT. Encoded protein: CASHRRGRASDTQYF.

This clonotype was counted many times. The J gene is TRBJ1-6, the V gene TRBV27; tentative D call: TRBD1 (6 bases). CDR3 length equals 17 residues. Germline assignment: CDR1 MNHEY and CDR2 SMNVEV (reference sequence). V was shortened by 3 bases and J by 7 bases, with 19 bases between the two germline ends. The CDR3 coding sequence is TGTGCCAGCAGTTTGTCTCGTATCAGGGGACTAAATTCACCCCTCCACTTT. Protein: CASSLSRIRGLNSPLHF.

Notes on this clonotype: A much larger clone sits a single nucleotide away, making a read error possible. The J gene is TRBJ1-6, the V gene TRBV20-1; the match to TRBD1 covers 9 bases. The trim removed 0 bases at V and 7 bases at J, leaving 7 bases unmatched. This CDR3 contains 16 residues. Germline V CDR1 and CDR2: DFQATT, SNEGSKA (reference sequence). DNA for the CDR3: TGCAGTGCTAGAGATCGACAGGGGGAGGGGAATTCACCCCTCCACTTT. This translates into CSARDRQGEGNSPLHF.

V usage is TRBV7-8 and J usage is TRBJ2-3; D is possibly TRBD1 (5 bases). Trimming left V 5 bases short and J 1 base short, with 16 bases between. CDR1 is SGHVS and CDR2 is FQNEAQ in the germline V gene. This CDR3 is 16 amino acids long. The CDR3, as DNA: TGTGCCAGCAGCCCGTCCGCGGCAGGGCGCACAGATACGCAGTATTTT. Its protein product is CASSPSAAGRTDTQYF.

The chain joins TRBV13 to TRBJ2-2; D possibly corresponds to TRBD1 (5 bases). The CDR3 extends over 15 amino acids. Looked up from germline, CDR1 is PRHDT and CDR2 is FYEKMQ (reference sequence). The V and J ends lost 0 bases and 2 bases respectively, with 7 bases between them. The CDR3 loop is CASSLGTGNTGELFF. The DNA of the CDR3 is TGTGCCAGCAGCTTAGGAACAGGAAACACCGGGGAGCTGTTTTTT.

This clonotype has a handful of counts. The chain employs TRBV29-1 and TRBJ2-1; D gene unclear. Looked up from germline, CDR1 is SQVTM and CDR2 is ANQGSEA. This CDR3 contains 13 residues. The V end lost 7 bases, the J end lost 6 bases, and 16 bases lay between the germline ends. This chain's CDR3 is CSAFVARTNEQFF. As DNA, the CDR3 is TGCAGCGCCTTTGTCGCTAGAACCAATGAGCAGTTCTTC.

The CDR3 nucleotides are TGCGCCAGCACCTCTGGACTAGCGGGTGACGGCGATTTCTTC. As protein: CASTSGLAGDGDFF. The V and J genes are TRBV5-1 and TRBJ2-1; 11 bases fit TRBD2. Germline V gene sequence: CDR1 SGHRS, CDR2 YFSETQ. V was clipped by 6 bases and J by 16 bases; unmatched bases: 15. The CDR3 covers 14 residues.

This clonotype appeared many times. This sequence joins TRBV7-6 and TRBJ1-6; no clear D. V lost 5 bases and J lost 10, with 18 bases in between. Germline CDR1 reads SGHVS; CDR2 reads FNYEAQ. The CDR3 loop spans 15 amino acids. This CDR3 reads CASSPGPSGGSPLHF. The CDR3 DNA reads as TGTGCCAGCAGCCCCGGGCCTTCCGGCGGGTCACCCCTCCACTTT.

The J gene is TRBJ1-2, the V gene TRBV7-9; D call uncertain. Trimming removed 3 bases from V and 8 bases from J, with 16 bases in between. In germline, CDR1 is SEHNR, CDR2 FQNEAQ (reference sequence). The CDR3 spans 14 residues. The CDR3, as DNA: TGTGCCAGCAGCTTTCAGCGGGAGGTAGTCGGCTACACCTTC. Translation gives CASSFQREVVGYTF.

This clonotype was observed at least ten times. The chain couples TRBV29-1 to TRBJ1-1, with TRBD1 as a possible D gene (6 bases). Trimming removed 5 bases from V and 1 base from J, with 11 bases in between. CDR3 length: 13 amino acids. Germline CDR1 SQVTM, CDR2 ANQGSEA. CDR3 amino acids: CSVPGHTNTEAFF. The CDR3 DNA follows: TGCAGCGTTCCGGGACACACGAACACTGAAGCTTTCTTT.

This chain links TRBV7-9 with TRBJ1-1; D perhaps matches TRBD1 (5 bases). Trimming took off 0 bases at V and 1 base at J, with 15 bases between the two ends. This CDR3 region has 17 residues. CDR1 and CDR2 (germline): SEHNR, FQNEAQ (reference sequence). CDR3 protein: CASSLALAGRENTEAFF. The CDR3 DNA follows: TGTGCCAGCAGCTTAGCGCTGGCAGGGCGCGAGAACACTGAAGCTTTCTTT. The full variable domain, completed using reference TRBV7-9 and TRBJ1-1, is DTGVSQNPRHKITKRGQNVTFRCDPISEHNRLYWYRQTLGQGPEFLTYFQNEAQLEKSRLLSDRFSAERPKGSFSTLEIQRTEQGDSAMYLCASSLALAGRENTEAFFGQGTRLTVV.

In this sample, this clonotype turned up many times. This chain uses TRBV6-6 with TRBJ1-1; D is undetermined. V was pared by 4 bases and J by 13 bases, with 13 bases between. This CDR3 is built from 11 residues. Germline V lookup: CDR1 MNHNY, CDR2 SVGAGI (reference sequence). The DNA for the CDR3 is TGTGCCAGCAGTTTAGGGCCCCTGGGTTTCTTT. Its protein is CASSLGPLGFF.

This clonotype was detected a few times. The V and J genes are TRBV12-3 or TRBV12-4 and TRBJ2-1; 7 bases are a match to TRBD2. CDR3 length equals 14 residues. V was clipped by 3 bases and J by 10 bases; unmatched bases: 9. The CDR3 loop reads CASSFSGGPDEQFF. Here the CDR3 DNA reads TGTGCCAGCAGTTTTTCGGGGGGACCAGACGAGCAGTTCTTC.

This clonotype was recorded many times. The V and J genes are TRBV7-9 and TRBJ2-3; TRBD2 aligns across 8 bases. With V trimmed by 5 bases and J by 6 bases, 7 bases remained unmatched. In germline, CDR1 is SEHNR, CDR2 FQNEAQ (reference sequence). This CDR3 has 14 residues. This CDR3 is CASSRGGEGDTQYF. As DNA, the CDR3 is TGTGCCAGCAGCCGGGGGGGAGAAGGTGATACGCAGTATTTT.

The chain joins TRBV12-3 or TRBV12-4 to TRBJ1-5; tentative D call: TRBD1 (5 bases). CDR3 length: 14 residues. Trimming removed 5 bases at V and 4 bases at J, with 12 bases between. This chain's CDR3 is CASSMGDQNQPQHF. CDR3 sequence (DNA): TGTGCCAGCAGTATGGGGGACCAGAATCAGCCCCAGCATTTT.

There are many counts of this clonotype. This chain links TRBV12-3 or TRBV12-4 with TRBJ1-6; no firm D call. V lost 5 bases to trimming and J lost 8 bases, with 19 bases between them. The CDR3 length is 16 residues. The CDR3 protein is CASSPRPRPIDSPLHF. In DNA, the CDR3 is TGTGCCAGCAGTCCCCGACCCCGACCCATCGATTCACCCCTCCACTTT.

This clonotype appeared many times. The J gene is TRBJ1-4, the V gene TRBV29-1; D remains ambiguous. Germline-derived CDR1 and CDR2 are SQVTM and ANQGSEA. CDR3 length equals 13 residues. The V end lost 7 bases, the J end lost 12 bases, and 21 bases lay between the germline ends. Here the CDR3 DNA reads TGCAGCGCAAAGCTCGGACGGTCTGATGAACTGTTTTTT. As protein: CSAKLGRSDELFF.

This clonotype turned up a few times. The V gene is TRBV28, the J gene TRBJ1-1, with TRBD1 matching 7 bases. V lost 6 bases to trimming and J lost 0 bases; unmatched junction nucleotides: 10. CDR1 MDHEN and CDR2 SYDVKM come from the germline V gene. The CDR3 length is 16 residues. CDR3 in amino acids: CASRKNRGLLNTEAFF. DNA for the CDR3: TGTGCCAGCAGGAAAAACAGGGGACTTCTGAACACTGAAGCTTTCTTT. The whole variable domain, remainder taken from reference TRBV28 and TRBJ1-1, is DVKVTQSSRYLVKRTGEKVFLECVQDMDHENMFWYRQDPGLGLRLIYFSYDVKMKEKGDIPEGYSVSREKKERFSLILESASTNQTSMYLCASRKNRGLLNTEAFFGQGTRLTVV.

The chain carries TRBV6-6 and TRBJ2-7; D unresolved. Trimming shortened V by 2 bases and J by 5 bases, and 16 bases separated the two germline ends. The length of the CDR3 is 15 residues. Per the germline V gene, CDR1 is MNHNY and CDR2 is SVGAGI (reference sequence). In nucleotides, the CDR3 is TGTGCCAGCAGTTACACGCGAAACTCTGGAGACGAGCAGTACTTC. Translated: CASSYTRNSGDEQYF.

This clonotype was counted many times. This chain joins TRBV12-3 or TRBV12-4 and TRBJ1-5; perhaps TRBD1 as D (6 bases). The CDR3 has 15 residues. The ends were cut back, 1 base at V and 7 bases at J, with 14 bases in the middle. CDR3 coding DNA: TGTGCCAGCAGTTTAGGGCGGGGAAGGGGGCAGCCCCAGCATTTT. Protein: CASSLGRGRGQPQHF.